The sequence of this T cell receptor beta chain was determined in a study of blood T cell repertoires in COVID-19. In the study overall: The United States, Italy and Spain were the sources of the acute and convalescent COVID-19 samples.

The protocol was immunoSEQ multiplex PCR, while the TCRdb copy is restricted to in-frame clones and leaves out a portion. The sample yields about 280,000 clones, 85% to 90% seen once. V shed 2 bases and J shed 0 bases, with 10 bases lying between them. CDR3 length: 15 amino acids. Germline V lookup: CDR1 SGHRS, CDR2 YFSETQ. The source is an older woman in a cohort exposed to, infected with or recovered from COVID-19 (not recorded which). The chain combines TRBV5-1 with TRBJ2-3; D call uncertain. The sequenced material came from PBMCs or T cells enriched from blood (not recorded which). CDR3 sequence reads: CASSLTRLSTDTQYF. The CDR3 bases are TGCGCCAGCAGCTTAACGCGTTTAAGCACAGATACGCAGTATTTT.